This T cell receptor beta chain emerged from a study of T cell repertoires in cytomegalovirus infection. Study overall: Public TCR beta signatures indicated both CMV infection and matching HLA type. Broader study findings: Cumulative frequency of public TCR beta families picked out carriers of CMV plus the relevant HLA.

TCRdb used MiXCR to reprocess the reads, holding one entry per CDR3 protein. The profile covers around 900,000 distinct CDR3 sequences, with about 33% appearing a single time and about an eighth taken by the ten largest. CDR1 is MNHEY and CDR2 is SVGEGT in the germline V gene. The CDR3 covers 15 residues. The V end was cut by 2 bases, the J end by 7 bases, with 14 bases between. There are a few counts of this clonotype. The antigen is undetermined. Sample: cultured CD8+ T cells from PBMCs, taken from culture after CMV antigen stimulation. The chain uses TRBV6-2 or TRBV6-3 and TRBJ2-2; a weak D match, TRBD1 (5 bases). This sequence originates from a human donor in good health (CMV status not recorded). Some clones in this sample may be carry-over from other donors' samples. CDR3 DNA sequence: TGTGCCAGCAGTTACGTGCAGGGTATCGTCGGGGAGCTGTTTTTT. Protein: CASSYVQGIVGELFF.